Shown below are 13 T cell receptor beta chains from a single sample sequenced in a study of blood T cell repertoires in COVID-19. Only in-frame clones appear in the TCRdb table, and some are missing; sequencing was by immunoSEQ multiplex PCR. The sample gives fewer than 110,000 clones, approximately 81% of which show up once; about 1.7% is in the top ten. Sequenced material: peripheral blood. The receptors derive from a woman in her seventies with active or convalescent COVID-19.

The gene calls are TRBV11-2 and TRBJ2-3, with 9 bases fitting TRBD2. From germline, CDR1 is SGHAT and CDR2 FQNNGV. With V trimmed by 1 base and J by 3 bases, 11 bases remained unmatched. The CDR3 has 18 residues. Written as DNA, the CDR3 is TGTGCCAGCAGCTTAGGTTATCGGCGGGGGGGCAAAACAGATACGCAGTATTTT. Protein product: CASSLGYRRGGKTDTQYF.

A word on this clone: Additional DNA sequences in this sample encode the identical CDR3. This chain links TRBV30 with TRBJ2-3; 7 positions agree with TRBD1. Trimming cost V 0 bases and J 4 bases; bases outside gene matches: 4. This CDR3 is built from 14 residues. The V gene's germline CDR1 is GTSNPN and CDR2 SVGIG (reference sequence). The CDR3 nucleotides read TGTGCCTGGAGTGTAAGTCAGGGGGCAGATACGCAGTATTTT. Its protein product is CAWSVSQGADTQYF.

V gene TRBV4-1 combines with J gene TRBJ2-2; perhaps TRBD1 as D (6 bases). The ends were cut back, 4 bases at V and 0 bases at J, with 12 bases in the middle. CDR1 MGHRA and CDR2 YSYEKL come from the germline V gene. The length of the CDR3 is 16 residues. CDR3 residues: CASSRQQGANTGELFF. In nucleotides, the CDR3 is TGCGCCAGCAGCCGACAACAGGGCGCGAACACCGGGGAGCTGTTTTTT.

This chain joins TRBV19 and TRBJ2-2; 12 bases align to TRBD2. V was pared by 9 bases and J by 4 bases, with 6 bases of the junction left unmatched. Germline CDR1 is LNHDA and CDR2 is SQIVND (reference sequence). CDR3 size: 15 residues. The chain's CDR3 is CASHGLAGTTGELFF. In DNA form, the CDR3 reads TGTGCCAGCCATGGACTAGCGGGAACCACCGGGGAGCTGTTTTTT. Variable domain in full (rest from reference TRBV19 and TRBJ2-2): DGGITQSPKYLFRKEGQNVTLSCEQNLNHDAMYWYRQDPGQGLRLIYYSQIVNDFQKGDIAEGYSVSREKKESFPLTVTSAQKNPTAFYLCASHGLAGTTGELFFGEGSRLTVL.

The CDR3 loop reads CASRRDSLNTEAFF. CDR3 bases: TGCGCCAGCAGAAGGGACAGCCTAAACACTGAAGCTTTCTTT. This rearrangement joins TRBV5-1 to TRBJ1-1; 7 bases agree with TRBD1. This CDR3 has 14 amino acids. V lost 5 bases and J lost 2; bases outside the gene matches: 6. Germline V gene lookup returns CDR1 SGHRS and CDR2 YFSETQ.

J is TRBJ2-6 and V is TRBV9; TRBD1 matches at 7 bases. Germline lookup yields CDR1 SGDLS and CDR2 YYNGEE. V was clipped by 5 bases and J by 2 bases; unmatched bases: 4. The CDR3 extends over 15 amino acids. CDR3 amino acids: CASSPQGAGANVLTF. The CDR3, as DNA: TGTGCCAGCAGTCCTCAGGGGGCTGGGGCCAACGTCCTGACTTTC.

In nucleotides, the CDR3 is TGTGCCAGCAGCGGGACAGGGAACTATGGCTACACCTTC. Translating it yields CASSGTGNYGYTF. The rearrangement joins TRBV27 to TRBJ1-2, with TRBD1 identical over 9 bases. Germline V gene sequence: CDR1 MNHEY, CDR2 SMNVEV (reference sequence). V trimming: 6 bases; J trimming: 2 bases; junction bases outside the gene matches: 1. This CDR3 has 13 amino acids.

The chain recombines TRBV7-2 with TRBJ2-7; maybe TRBD2 (6 bases). Between the trimmed V and J ends, which lost 1 base and 7 bases, there was a span of 14 bases. This CDR3 comprises 14 residues. Germline values: CDR1 SGHTA, CDR2 FQGNSA. CDR3 loop: CASSLGIQGGEQYF. The CDR3, as DNA: TGTGCCAGCAGCTTAGGCATTCAGGGAGGTGAGCAGTACTTC.

This rearrangement joins TRBV10-3 to TRBJ2-7; weak D call: TRBD2 (5 bases). V dropped 10 bases and J dropped 3 bases, with 16 bases sitting between them. Germline CDR1 and CDR2: ENHRY and SYGVKD. The CDR3 contains 13 residues. The CDR3 here is CATRGGSYYEQYF. The CDR3 region has the DNA TGTGCCACCCGAGGCGGGTCCTACTACGAGCAGTACTTC.

This CDR3 is CSASYSSEEQYF. As DNA, the CDR3 is TGCAGTGCTAGTTACAGCTCGGAAGAGCAGTACTTC. The V gene is TRBV20-1, the J gene TRBJ2-7; no clear D. The CDR3 extends over 12 amino acids. V lost 3 bases and J lost 7, with 13 bases in between. Per germline, CDR1 DFQATT and CDR2 SNEGSKA (reference sequence).

The J gene is TRBJ1-3, the V gene TRBV7-9, with 7 nucleotides matching TRBD1. This CDR3 has 15 residues. Germline assignment: CDR1 SEHNR and CDR2 FQNEAQ (reference sequence). V was clipped by 3 bases and J by 2 bases; unmatched bases: 4. This chain's CDR3 is CASSFGTVTGNTIYF. The CDR3 region has the DNA TGTGCCAGCAGCTTCGGGACAGTGACTGGAAACACCATATATTTT.

The rearrangement links TRBV4-3 to TRBJ1-4, with 10 nucleotides matching TRBD1. There are 16 residues in the CDR3. V lost 4 bases, J lost 5 bases, and 7 bases stayed unmatched. Per the germline V gene, CDR1 is LGHNA and CDR2 is YSLEER. The CDR3 reads CASSRLRTGGNEKLFF. The CDR3 DNA sequence: TGCGCCAGCAGCCGCCTTAGGACAGGGGGAAATGAAAAACTGTTTTTT.

DNA for the CDR3: TGTGCCAGCAGCCAAGGGACAGGGGGGAAGGAAGGTCATGGCTACACCTTC. Translation: CASSQGTGGKEGHGYTF. The J gene is TRBJ1-2, the V gene TRBV3-1 (or the pseudogene TRBV3-2); 10 bases line up with TRBD1. Germline CDR1 and CDR2: LGHDT and YNNKEL (reference sequence). The CDR3 length is 17 residues. V lost 1 base and J lost 6; bases outside the gene matches: 11.